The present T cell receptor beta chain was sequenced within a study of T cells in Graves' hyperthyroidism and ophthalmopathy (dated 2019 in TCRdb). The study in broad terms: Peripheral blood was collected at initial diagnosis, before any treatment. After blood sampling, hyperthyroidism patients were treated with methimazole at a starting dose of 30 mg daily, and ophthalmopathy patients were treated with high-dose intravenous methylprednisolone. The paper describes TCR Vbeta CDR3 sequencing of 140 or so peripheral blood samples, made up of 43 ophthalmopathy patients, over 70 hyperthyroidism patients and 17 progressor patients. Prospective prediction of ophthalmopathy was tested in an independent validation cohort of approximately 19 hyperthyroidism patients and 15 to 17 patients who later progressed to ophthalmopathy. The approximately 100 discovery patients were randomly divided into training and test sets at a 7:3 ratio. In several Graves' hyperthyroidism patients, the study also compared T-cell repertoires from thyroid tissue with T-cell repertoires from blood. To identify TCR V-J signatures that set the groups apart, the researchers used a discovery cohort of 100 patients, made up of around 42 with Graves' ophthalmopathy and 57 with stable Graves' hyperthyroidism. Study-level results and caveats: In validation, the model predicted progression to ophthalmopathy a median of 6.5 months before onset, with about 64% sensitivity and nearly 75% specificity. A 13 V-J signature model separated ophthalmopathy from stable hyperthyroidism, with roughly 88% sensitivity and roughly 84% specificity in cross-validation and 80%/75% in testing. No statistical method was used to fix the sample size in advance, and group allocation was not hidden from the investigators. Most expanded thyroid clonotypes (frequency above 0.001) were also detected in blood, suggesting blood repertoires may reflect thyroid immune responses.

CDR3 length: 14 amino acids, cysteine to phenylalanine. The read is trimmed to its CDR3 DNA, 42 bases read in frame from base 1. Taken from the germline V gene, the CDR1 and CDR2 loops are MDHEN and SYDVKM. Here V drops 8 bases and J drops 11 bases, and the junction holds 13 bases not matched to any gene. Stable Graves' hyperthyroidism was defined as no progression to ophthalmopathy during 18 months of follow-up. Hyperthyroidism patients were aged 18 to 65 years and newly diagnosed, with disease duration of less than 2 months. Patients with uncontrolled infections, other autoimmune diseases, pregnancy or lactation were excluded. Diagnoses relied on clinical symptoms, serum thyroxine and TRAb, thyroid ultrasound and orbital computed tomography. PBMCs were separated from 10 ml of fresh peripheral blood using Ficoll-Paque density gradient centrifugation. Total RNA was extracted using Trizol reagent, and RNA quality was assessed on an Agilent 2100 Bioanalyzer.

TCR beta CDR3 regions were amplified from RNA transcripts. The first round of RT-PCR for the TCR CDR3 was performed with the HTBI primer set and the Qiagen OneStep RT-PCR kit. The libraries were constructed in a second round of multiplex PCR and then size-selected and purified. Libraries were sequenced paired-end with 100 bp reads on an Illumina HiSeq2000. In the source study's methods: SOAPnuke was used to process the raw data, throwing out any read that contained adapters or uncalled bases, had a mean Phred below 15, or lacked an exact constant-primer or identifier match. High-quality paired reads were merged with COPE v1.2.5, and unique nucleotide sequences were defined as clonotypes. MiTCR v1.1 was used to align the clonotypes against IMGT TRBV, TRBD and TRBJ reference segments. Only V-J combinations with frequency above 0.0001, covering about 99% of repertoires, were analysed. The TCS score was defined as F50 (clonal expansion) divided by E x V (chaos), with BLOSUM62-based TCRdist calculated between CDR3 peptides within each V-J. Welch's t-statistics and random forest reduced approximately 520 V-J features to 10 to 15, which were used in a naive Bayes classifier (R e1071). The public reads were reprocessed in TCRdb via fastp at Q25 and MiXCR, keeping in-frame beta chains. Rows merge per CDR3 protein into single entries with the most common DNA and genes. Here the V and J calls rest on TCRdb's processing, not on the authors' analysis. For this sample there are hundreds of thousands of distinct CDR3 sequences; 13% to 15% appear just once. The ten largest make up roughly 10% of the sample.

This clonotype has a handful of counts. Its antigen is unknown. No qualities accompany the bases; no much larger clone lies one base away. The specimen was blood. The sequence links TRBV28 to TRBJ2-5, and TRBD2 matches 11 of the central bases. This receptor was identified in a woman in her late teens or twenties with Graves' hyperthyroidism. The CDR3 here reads CASWSSGRPEGQYF. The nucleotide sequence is TGTGCCAGCTGGTCTAGCGGGAGGCCGGAAGGTCAGTACTTC.